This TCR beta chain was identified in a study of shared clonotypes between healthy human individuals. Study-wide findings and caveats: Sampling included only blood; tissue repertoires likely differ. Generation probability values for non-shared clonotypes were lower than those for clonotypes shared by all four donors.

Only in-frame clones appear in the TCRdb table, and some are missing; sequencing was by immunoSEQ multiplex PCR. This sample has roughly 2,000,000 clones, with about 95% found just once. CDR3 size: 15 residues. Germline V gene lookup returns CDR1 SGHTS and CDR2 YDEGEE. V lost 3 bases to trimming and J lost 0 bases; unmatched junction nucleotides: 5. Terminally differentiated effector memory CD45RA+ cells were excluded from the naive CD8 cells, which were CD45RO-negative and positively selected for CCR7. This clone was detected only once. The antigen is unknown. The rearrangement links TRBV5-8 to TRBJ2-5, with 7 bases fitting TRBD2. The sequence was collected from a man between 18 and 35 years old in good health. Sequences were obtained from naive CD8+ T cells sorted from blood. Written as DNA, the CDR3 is TGTGCCAGCAGCTCTAGCGGAGCGTACCAAGAGACCCAGTACTTC. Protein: CASSSSGAYQETQYF.